This TCR beta chain is drawn from a study of blood T cell repertoires in COVID-19. About the research overall: Sites in the United States, Italy and Spain provided acute and convalescent COVID-19 samples.

Per germline, CDR1 SEHNR and CDR2 FQNEAQ (reference sequence). Trimming took 5 bases from V and 1 from J, leaving 11 bases between them. This CDR3 contains 14 residues. TCRdb keeps only in-frame clones here, not all; method: immunoSEQ multiplex PCR. The table has some 170,000 clones, about 83% seen once. J is TRBJ1-2 and V is TRBV7-9; no clear D. This TCR was recovered from a man aged 55 to 70 with acute or convalescent COVID-19. The sequenced sample was peripheral blood. CDR3 region: CASSPTEFNYGYTF. The CDR3 DNA reads TGTGCCAGCAGCCCCACTGAGTTTAACTATGGCTACACCTTC.